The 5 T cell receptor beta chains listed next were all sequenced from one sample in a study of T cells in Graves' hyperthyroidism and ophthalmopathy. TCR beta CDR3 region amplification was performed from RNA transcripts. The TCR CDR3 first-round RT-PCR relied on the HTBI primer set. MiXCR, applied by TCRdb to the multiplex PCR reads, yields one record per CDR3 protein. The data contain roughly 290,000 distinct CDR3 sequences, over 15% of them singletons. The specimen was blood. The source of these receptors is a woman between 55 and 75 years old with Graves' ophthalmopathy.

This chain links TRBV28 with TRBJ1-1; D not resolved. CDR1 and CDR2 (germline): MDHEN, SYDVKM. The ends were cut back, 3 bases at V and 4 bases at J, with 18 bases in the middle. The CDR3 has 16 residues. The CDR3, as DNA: TGTGCCAGCAGTTTTACCGGGTATGGGGAAAGCACTGAAGCTTTCTTT. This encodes CASSFTGYGESTEAFF.

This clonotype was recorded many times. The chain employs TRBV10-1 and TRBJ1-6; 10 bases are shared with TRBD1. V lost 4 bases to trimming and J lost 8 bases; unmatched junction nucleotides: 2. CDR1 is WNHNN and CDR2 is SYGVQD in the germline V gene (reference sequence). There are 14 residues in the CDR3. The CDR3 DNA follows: TGCGCCAGCAGTGCCGGGACAGGGGATTCACCCCTCCACTTT. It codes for CASSAGTGDSPLHF.

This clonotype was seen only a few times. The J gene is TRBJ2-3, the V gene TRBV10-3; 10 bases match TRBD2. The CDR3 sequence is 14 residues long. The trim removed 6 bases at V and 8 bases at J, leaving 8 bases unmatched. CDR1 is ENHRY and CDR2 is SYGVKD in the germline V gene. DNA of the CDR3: TGTGCCATCAGGGGACTAGCGATAGAGGGTACGCAGTATTTT. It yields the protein CAIRGLAIEGTQYF.

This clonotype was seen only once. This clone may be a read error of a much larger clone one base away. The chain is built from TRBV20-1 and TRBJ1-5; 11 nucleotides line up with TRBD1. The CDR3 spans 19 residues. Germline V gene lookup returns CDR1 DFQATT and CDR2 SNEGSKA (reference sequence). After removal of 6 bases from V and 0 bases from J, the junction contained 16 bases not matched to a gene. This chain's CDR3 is CSANVPVVGQGDSNQPQHF. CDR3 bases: TGCAGTGCAAACGTGCCGGTAGTGGGACAGGGGGATAGCAATCAGCCCCAGCATTTT.

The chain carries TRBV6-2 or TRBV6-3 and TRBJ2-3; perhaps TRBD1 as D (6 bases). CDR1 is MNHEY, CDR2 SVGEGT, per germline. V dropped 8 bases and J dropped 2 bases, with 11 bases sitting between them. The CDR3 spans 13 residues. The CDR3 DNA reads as TGTGCCAGCTGGGACAACCCCACAGATACGCAGTATTTT. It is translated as CASWDNPTDTQYF.